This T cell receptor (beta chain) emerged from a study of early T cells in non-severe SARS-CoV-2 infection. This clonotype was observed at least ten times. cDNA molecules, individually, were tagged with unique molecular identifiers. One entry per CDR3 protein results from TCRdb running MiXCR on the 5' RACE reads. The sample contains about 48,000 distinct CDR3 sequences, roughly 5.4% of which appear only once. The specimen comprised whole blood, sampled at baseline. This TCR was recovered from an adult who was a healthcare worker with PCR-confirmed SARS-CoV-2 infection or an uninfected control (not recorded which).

CDR3 sequence: CASSSAGGIYNEQFF. The CDR3 nucleotides are TGTGCCAGCAGCTCCGCAGGAGGGATCTACAATGAGCAGTTCTTC. The chain has TRBV7-9 and TRBJ2-1; D may be TRBD2 (6 bases). Germline values: CDR1 SEHNR, CDR2 FQNEAQ (reference sequence). V shed 4 bases and J shed 3 bases, with 13 bases lying between them. The CDR3 totals 15 residues. The full variable domain, rest sourced from reference TRBV7-9 and TRBJ2-1, is DTGVSQNPRHKITKRGQNVTFRCDPISEHNRLYWYRQTLGQGPEFLTYFQNEAQLEKSRLLSDRFSAERPKGSFSTLEIQRTEQGDSAMYLCASSSAGGIYNEQFFGPGTRLTVL.